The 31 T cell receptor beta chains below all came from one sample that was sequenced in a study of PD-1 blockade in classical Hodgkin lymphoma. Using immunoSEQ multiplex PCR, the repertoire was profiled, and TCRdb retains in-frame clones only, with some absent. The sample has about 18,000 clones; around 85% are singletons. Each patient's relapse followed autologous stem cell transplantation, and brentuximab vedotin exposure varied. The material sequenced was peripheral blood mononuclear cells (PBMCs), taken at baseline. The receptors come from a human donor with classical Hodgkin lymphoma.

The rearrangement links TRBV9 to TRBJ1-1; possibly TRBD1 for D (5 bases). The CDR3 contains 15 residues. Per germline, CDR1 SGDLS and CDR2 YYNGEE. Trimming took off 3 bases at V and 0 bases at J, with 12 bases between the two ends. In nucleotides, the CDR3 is TGTGCCAGCAGCGGACCGGACACTATGAACACTGAAGCTTTCTTT. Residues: CASSGPDTMNTEAFF.

This CDR3 reads CASSVDFSSSYEQYF. The CDR3 DNA reads as TGTGCCAGCAGCGTAGATTTCTCAAGCTCCTACGAGCAGTACTTC. The gene calls are TRBV9 and TRBJ2-7; no definite D call. CDR1 SGDLS and CDR2 YYNGEE come from the germline V gene. This CDR3 region has 15 residues. V was cut by 0 bases and J by 0 bases, with 10 bases left in between.

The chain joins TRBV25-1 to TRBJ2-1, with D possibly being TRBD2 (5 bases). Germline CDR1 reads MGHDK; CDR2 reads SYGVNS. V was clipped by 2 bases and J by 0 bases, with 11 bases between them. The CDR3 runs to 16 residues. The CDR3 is CASSETGWSSYNEQFF. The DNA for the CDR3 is TGTGCCAGCAGTGAAACGGGGTGGAGCTCCTACAATGAGCAGTTCTTC.

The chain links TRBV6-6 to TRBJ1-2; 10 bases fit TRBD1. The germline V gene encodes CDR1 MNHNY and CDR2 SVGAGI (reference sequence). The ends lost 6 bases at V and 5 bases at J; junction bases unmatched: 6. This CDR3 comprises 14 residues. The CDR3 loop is CASSGQGDYYGYTF. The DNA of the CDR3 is TGTGCCAGCAGCGGACAGGGGGACTATTATGGCTACACCTTC.

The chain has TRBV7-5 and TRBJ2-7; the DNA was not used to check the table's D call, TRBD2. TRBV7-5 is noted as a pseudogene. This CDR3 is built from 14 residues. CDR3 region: CVRSLGRGAYEQYF. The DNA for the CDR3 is TGTGTCAGAAGCTTAGGGCGGGGGGCCTACGAGCAGTACTTC.

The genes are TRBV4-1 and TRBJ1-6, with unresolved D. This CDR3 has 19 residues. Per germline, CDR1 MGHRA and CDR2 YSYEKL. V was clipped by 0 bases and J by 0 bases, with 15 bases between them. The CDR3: CASSQDLFGLSSYNSPLHF. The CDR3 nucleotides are TGCGCCAGCAGCCAAGATCTTTTTGGGTTGAGCTCCTATAATTCACCCCTCCACTTT.

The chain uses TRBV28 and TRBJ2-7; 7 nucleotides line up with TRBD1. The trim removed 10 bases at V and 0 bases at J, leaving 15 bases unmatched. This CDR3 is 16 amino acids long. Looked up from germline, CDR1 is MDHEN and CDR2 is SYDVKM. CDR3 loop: CATSTTGKMGSYEQYF. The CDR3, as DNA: TGTGCCACCTCCACGACAGGGAAGATGGGCTCCTACGAGCAGTACTTC.

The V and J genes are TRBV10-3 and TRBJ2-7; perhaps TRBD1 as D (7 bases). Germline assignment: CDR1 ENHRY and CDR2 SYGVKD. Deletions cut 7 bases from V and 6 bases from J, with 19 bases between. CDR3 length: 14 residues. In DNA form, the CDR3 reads TGTGCCATCATGTCAGGGGGGCAAAGAGGCGAGCAGTACTTC. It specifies CAIMSGGQRGEQYF.

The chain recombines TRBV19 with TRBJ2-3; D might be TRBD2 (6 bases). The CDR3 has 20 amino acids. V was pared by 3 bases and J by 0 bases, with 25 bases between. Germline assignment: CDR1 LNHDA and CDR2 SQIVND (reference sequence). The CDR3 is CASSILGVADTNSSTDTQYF. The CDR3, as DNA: TGTGCCAGTAGTATCCTCGGGGTAGCGGACACTAATTCTAGCACAGATACGCAGTATTTT.

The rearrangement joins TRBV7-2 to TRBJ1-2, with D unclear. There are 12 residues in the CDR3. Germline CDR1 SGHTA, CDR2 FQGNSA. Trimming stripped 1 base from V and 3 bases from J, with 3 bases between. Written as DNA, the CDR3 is TGTGCCAGCAGCTTAGGATACTATGGCTACACCTTC. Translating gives CASSLGYYGYTF.

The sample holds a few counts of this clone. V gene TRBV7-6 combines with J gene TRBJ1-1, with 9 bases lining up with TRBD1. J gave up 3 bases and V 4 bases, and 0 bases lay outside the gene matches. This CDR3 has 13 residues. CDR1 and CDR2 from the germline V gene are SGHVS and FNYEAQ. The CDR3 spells CASSWDRDTEAFF. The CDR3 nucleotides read TGTGCCAGCAGCTGGGACAGGGACACTGAAGCTTTCTTT. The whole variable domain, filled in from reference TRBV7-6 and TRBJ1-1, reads GAGVSQSPRYKVTKRGQDVALRCDPISGHVSLYWYRQALGQGPEFLTYFNYEAQQDKSGLPNDRFSAERPEGSISTLTIQRTEQRDSAMYRCASSWDRDTEAFFGQGTRLTVV.

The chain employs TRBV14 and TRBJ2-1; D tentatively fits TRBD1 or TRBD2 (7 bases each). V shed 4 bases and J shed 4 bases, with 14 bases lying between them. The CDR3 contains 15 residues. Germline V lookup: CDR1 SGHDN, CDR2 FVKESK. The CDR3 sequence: CASSPGGARYNEQFF. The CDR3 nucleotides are TGTGCCAGCAGCCCAGGGGGGGCGAGGTACAATGAGCAGTTCTTC.

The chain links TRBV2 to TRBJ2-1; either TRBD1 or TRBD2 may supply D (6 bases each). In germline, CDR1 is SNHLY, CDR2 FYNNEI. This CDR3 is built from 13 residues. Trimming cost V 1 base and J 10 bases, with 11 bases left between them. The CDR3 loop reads CASSEEVGGEQFF. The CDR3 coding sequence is TGTGCCAGCAGTGAAGAAGTCGGGGGCGAGCAGTTCTTC.

The CDR3 nucleotides are TGTGCCAGCAGCGTAGAAGTCGGGATAATAGCCCAAGCCCGATCAGATACGCAGTATTTT. Translation: CASSVEVGIIAQARSDTQYF. This rearrangement joins TRBV9 to TRBJ2-3; tentatively, D is TRBD2 (5 bases). The CDR3 spans 20 residues. V was trimmed by 0 bases and J by 4 bases, leaving 27 bases between them. CDR1 and CDR2 (germline): SGDLS, YYNGEE.

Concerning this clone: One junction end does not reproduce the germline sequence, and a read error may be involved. CDR3 amino acids: CASSDPGTATPHF. CDR3 in DNA: TGTGCCAGCAGTGACCCCGGGACAGCAACACCACACTTC. V and J are TRBV6-1 and TRBJ1-2; 7 bases are a match to TRBD1. Germline CDR1 is MNHNS and CDR2 is SASEGT. There are 13 residues in the CDR3.

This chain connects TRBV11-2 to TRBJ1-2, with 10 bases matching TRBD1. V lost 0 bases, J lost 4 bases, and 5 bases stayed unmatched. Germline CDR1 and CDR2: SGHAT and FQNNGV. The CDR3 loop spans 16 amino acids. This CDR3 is CASSLETGGSGYGYTF. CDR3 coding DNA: TGTGCCAGCAGCTTAGAGACAGGGGGCTCTGGCTATGGCTACACCTTC.

The CDR3 DNA sequence: TGTGCCAGCAGTGCGTCGTTAGGGGGCGCGGTGGAGCCCCAGCATTTT. Residues: CASSASLGGAVEPQHF. This chain connects TRBV2 to TRBJ1-5, with 7 bases matching TRBD1. After removal of 4 bases from V and 8 bases from J, the junction contained 14 bases not matched to a gene. Germline values: CDR1 SNHLY, CDR2 FYNNEI. The CDR3 consists of 16 residues.

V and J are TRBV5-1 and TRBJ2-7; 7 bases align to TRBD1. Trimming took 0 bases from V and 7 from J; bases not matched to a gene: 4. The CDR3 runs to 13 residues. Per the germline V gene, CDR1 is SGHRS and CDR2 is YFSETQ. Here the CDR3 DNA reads TGCGCCAGCAGCTTGGAAGAGGGGGCGGAGCAGTACTTC. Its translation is CASSLEEGAEQYF.

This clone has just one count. This CDR3 is CASSIAGQTSYEQYF. The CDR3 nucleotides are TGTGCCAGTAGTATAGCCGGCCAGACTTCCTACGAGCAGTACTTC. This chain uses TRBV19 with TRBJ2-7; no reliable D call. The V end was cut by 1 base, the J end by 1 base, with 11 bases between. The germline gives CDR1 LNHDA, CDR2 SQIVND (reference sequence). The CDR3 extends over 15 amino acids. The complete variable domain, with remaining parts taken from reference TRBV19 and TRBJ2-7, reads DGGITQSPKYLFRKEGQNVTLSCEQNLNHDAMYWYRQDPGQGLRLIYYSQIVNDFQKGDIAEGYSVSREKKESFPLTVTSAQKNPTAFYLCASSIAGQTSYEQYFGPGTRLTVT.

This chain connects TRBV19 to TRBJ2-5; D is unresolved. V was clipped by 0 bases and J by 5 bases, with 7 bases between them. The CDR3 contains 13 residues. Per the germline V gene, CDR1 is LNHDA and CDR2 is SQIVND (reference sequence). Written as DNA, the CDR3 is TGTGCCAGTAGTATAGATCATGGGGAGACCCAGTACTTC. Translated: CASSIDHGETQYF.

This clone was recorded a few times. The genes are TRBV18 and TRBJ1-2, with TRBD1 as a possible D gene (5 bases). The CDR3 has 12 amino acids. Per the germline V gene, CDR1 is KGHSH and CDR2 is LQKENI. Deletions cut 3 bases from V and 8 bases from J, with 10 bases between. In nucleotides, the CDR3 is TGTGCCAGCTCACCTTCTGGGGACGGCTACACCTTC. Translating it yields CASSPSGDGYTF.

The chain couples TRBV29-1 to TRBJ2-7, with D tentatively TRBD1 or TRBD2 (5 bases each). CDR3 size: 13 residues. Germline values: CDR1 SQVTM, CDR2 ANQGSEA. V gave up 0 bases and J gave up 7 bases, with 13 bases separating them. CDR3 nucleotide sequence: TGCAGCGTTGAAGATGGGGCGGGTCGGGAGCAGTACTTC. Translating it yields CSVEDGAGREQYF.

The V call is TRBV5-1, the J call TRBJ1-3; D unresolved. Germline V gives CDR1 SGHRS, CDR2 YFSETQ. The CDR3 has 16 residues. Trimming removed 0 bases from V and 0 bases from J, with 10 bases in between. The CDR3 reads CASSLAGRYSGNTIYF. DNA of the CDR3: TGCGCCAGCAGCTTGGCCGGACGGTACTCTGGAAACACCATATATTTT.

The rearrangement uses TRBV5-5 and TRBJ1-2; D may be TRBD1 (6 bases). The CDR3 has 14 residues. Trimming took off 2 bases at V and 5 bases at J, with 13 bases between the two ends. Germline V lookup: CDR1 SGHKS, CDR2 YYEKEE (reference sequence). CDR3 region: CASSFDVGGYGYTF. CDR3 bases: TGTGCCAGCAGCTTTGATGTAGGGGGGTATGGCTACACCTTC.

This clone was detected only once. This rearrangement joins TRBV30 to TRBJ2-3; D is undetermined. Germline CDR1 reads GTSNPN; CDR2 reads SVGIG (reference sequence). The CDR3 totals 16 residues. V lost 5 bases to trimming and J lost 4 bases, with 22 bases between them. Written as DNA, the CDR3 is TGTGCCTGGTCACCCTCAACCCGTGTACGGGCAGATACGCAGTATTTT. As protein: CAWSPSTRVRADTQYF.

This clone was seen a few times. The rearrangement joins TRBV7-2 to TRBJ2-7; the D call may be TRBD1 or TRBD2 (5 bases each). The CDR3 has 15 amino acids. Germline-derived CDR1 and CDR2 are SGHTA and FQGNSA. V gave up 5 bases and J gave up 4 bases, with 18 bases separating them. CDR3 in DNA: TGTGCCAGCAGCCCCCGGTCGGGGCCCGGGTACGAGCAGTACTTC. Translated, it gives CASSPRSGPGYEQYF.

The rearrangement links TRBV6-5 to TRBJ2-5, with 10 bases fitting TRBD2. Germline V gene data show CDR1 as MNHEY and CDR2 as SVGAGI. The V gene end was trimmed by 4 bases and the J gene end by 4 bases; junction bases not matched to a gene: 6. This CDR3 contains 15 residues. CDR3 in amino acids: CASSSPASGRETQYF. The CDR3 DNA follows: TGTGCCAGCAGTTCCCCGGCTAGCGGGAGAGAGACCCAGTACTTC.

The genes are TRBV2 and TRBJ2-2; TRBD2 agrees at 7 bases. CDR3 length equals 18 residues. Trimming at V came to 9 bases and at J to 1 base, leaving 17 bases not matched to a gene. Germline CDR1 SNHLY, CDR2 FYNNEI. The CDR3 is CASDLRPLGGGNTGELFF. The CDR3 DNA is TGTGCCAGTGACCTACGCCCGCTGGGCGGGGGGAACACCGGGGAGCTGTTTTTT.

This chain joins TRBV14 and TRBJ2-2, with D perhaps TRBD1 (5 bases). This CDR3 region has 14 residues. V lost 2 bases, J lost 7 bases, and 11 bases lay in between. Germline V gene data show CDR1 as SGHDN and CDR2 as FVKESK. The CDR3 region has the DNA TGTGCCAGCAGCCAACAGGGTCCAATCGGGGAGCTGTTTTTT. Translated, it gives CASSQQGPIGELFF.

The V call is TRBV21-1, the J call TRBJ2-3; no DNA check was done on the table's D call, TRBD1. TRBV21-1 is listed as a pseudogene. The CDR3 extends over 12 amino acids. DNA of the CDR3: TGTGCCACCCCAGGGGCGGCAGATACGCAGTATTTT. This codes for CATPGAADTQYF.

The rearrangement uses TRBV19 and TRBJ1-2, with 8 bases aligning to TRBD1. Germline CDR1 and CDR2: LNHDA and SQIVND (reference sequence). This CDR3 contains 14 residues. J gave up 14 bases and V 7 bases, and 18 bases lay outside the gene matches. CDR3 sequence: CASMPRTGTFLRTF. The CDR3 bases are TGTGCCAGTATGCCCCGGACAGGGACTTTTCTCCGGACCTTC.